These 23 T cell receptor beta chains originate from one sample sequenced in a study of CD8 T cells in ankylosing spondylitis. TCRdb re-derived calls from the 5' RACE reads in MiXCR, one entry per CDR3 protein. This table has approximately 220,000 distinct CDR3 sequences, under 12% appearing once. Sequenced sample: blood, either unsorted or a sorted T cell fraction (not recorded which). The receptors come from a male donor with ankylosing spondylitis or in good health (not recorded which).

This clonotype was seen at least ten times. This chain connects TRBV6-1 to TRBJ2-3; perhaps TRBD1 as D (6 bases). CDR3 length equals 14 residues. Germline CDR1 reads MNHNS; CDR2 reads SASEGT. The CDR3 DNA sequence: TGTGCGCATCAGCGGACAGTATCCGGAGATACGCAGTATTTT. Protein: CAHQRTVSGDTQYF.

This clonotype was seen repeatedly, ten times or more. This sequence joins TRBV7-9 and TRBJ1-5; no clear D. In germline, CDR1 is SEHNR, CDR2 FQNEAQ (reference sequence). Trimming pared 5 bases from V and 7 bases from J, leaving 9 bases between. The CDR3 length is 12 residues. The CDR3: CASSRVEQPQHF. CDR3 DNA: TGTGCCAGCAGCCGGGTGGAACAGCCCCAGCATTTT. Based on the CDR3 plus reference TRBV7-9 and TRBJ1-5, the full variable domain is DTGVSQNPRHKITKRGQNVTFRCDPISEHNRLYWYRQTLGQGPEFLTYFQNEAQLEKSRLLSDRFSAERPKGSFSTLEIQRTEQGDSAMYLCASSRVEQPQHFGDGTRLSIL.

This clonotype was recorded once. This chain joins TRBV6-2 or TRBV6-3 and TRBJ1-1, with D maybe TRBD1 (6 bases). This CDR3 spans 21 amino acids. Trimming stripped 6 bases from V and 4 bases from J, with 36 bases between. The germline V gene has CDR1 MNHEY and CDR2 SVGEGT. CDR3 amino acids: CASRSVDSPTSARTRFTEAFF. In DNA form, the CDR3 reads TGTGCCAGCAGGTCTGTGGACAGCCCAACTAGTGCCCGAACCCGTTTCACTGAAGCTTTCTTT.

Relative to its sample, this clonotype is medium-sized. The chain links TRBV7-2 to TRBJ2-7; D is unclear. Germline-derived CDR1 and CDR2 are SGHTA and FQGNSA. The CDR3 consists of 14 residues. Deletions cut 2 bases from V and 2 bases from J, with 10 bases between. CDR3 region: CASSLIPGTYEQYF. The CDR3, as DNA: TGTGCCAGCAGCTTAATCCCGGGCACCTACGAGCAGTACTTC.

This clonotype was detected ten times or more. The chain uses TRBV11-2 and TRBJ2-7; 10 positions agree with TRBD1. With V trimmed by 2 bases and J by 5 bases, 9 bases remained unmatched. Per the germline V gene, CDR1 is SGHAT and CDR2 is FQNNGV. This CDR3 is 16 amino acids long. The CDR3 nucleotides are TGTGCCAGCAGCTTAAGGGGGGTCGGGACAGGGGACGAGCAGTACTTC. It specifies CASSLRGVGTGDEQYF.

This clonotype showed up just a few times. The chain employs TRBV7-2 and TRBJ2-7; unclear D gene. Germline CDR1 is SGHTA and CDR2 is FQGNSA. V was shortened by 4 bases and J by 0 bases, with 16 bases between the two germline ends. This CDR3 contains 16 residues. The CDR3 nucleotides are TGTGCCAGCAGCTCGCTCTCACTGGAGAGCTCCTACGAGCAGTACTTC. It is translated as CASSSLSLESSYEQYF.

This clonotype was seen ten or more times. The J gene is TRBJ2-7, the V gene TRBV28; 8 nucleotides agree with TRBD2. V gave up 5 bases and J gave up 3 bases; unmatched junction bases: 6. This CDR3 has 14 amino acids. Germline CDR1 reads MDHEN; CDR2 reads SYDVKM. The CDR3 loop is CASSRSGVGYEQYF. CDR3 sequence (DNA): TGTGCCAGCAGTCGTAGCGGGGTTGGCTACGAGCAGTACTTC.

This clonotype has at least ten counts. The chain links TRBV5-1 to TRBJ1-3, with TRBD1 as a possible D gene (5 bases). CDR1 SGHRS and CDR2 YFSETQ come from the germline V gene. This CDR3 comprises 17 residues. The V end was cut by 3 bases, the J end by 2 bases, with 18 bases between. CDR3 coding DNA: TGCGCCAGCAGCTCGTCTGCGGGGGTAGGGGCTGGAAACACCATATATTTT. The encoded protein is CASSSSAGVGAGNTIYF.

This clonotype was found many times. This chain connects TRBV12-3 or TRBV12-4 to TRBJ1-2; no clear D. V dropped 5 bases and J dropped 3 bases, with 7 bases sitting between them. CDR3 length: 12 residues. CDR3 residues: CASSPLDYGYTF. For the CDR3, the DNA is TGTGCCAGCAGTCCCCTGGACTATGGCTACACCTTC.

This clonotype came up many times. CDR3 protein: CATSRDRATDTQYF. CDR3 coding DNA: TGTGCCACCAGCAGAGACAGAGCCACAGATACGCAGTATTTT. The chain is built from TRBV15 and TRBJ2-3; D remains unclear. Germline V lookup: CDR1 LNHNV, CDR2 YYDKDF (reference sequence). The V end was cut by 0 bases, the J end by 2 bases, with 6 bases between. This CDR3 is built from 14 residues.

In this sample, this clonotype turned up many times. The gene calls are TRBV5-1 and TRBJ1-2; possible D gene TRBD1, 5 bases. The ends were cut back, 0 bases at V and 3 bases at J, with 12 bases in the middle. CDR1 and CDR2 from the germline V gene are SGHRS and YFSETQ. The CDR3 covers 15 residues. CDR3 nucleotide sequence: TGCGCCAGCAGCTTGGGACAGCGAGGGGACTATGGCTACACCTTC. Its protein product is CASSLGQRGDYGYTF.

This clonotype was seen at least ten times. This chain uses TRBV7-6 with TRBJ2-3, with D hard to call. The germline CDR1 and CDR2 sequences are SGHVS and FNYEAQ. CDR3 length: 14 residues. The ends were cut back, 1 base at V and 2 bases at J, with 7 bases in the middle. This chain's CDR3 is CASSLDTYTDTQYF. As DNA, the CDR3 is TGTGCCAGCAGCTTAGACACGTACACAGATACGCAGTATTTT.

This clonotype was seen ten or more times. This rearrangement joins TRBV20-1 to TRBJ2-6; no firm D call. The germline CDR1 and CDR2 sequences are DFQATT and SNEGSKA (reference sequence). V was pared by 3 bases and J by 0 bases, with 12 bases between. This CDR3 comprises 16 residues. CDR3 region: CSASIGILSGANVLTF. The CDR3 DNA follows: TGCAGTGCTAGTATCGGTATACTCTCTGGGGCCAACGTCCTGACTTTC.

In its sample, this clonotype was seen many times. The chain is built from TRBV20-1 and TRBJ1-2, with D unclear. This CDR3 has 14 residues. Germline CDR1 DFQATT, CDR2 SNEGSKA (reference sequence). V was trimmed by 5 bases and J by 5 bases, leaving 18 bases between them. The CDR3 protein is CSAWQTQTGYGYTF. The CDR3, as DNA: TGCAGTGCTTGGCAGACACAGACCGGGTATGGCTACACCTTC.

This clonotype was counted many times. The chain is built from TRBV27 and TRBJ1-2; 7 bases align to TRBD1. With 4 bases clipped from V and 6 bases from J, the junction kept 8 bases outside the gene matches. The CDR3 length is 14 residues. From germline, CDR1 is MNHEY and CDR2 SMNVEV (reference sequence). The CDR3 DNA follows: TGTGCCAGCAGTTCCCCCGGACAGGTCAATGGCTACACCTTC. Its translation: CASSSPGQVNGYTF.

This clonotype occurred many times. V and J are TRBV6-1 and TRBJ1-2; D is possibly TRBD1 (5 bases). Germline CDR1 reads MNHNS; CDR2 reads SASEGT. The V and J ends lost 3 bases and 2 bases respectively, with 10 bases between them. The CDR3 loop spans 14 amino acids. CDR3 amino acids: CASSEHRSNYGYTF. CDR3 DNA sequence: TGTGCCAGCAGTGAGCACAGGTCGAACTATGGCTACACCTTC.

The CDR3 DNA sequence: TGTGCCAGCACCCCAAACGATTCCCCGGGACGAAAGTATGGCTACACCTTC. Its protein is CASTPNDSPGRKYGYTF. V and J are TRBV6-1 and TRBJ1-2; possibly TRBD1 for D (5 bases). Germline CDR1 MNHNS, CDR2 SASEGT. CDR3 length equals 17 residues. V was shortened by 7 bases and J by 5 bases, with 26 bases between the two germline ends.

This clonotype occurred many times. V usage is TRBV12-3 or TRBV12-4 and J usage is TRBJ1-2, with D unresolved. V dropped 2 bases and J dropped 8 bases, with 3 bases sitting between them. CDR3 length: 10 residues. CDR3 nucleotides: TGTGCCAGCAGTTTAAGGGGCTACACCTTC. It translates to CASSLRGYTF.

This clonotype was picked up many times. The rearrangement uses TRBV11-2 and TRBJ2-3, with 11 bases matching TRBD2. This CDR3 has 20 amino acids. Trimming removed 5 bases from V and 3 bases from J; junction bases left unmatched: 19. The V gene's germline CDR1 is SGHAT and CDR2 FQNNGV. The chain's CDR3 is CASSPRRLAGTRERTDTQYF. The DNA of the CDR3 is TGTGCCAGCAGCCCTCGGAGACTAGCGGGGACACGAGAGAGGACAGATACGCAGTATTTT.

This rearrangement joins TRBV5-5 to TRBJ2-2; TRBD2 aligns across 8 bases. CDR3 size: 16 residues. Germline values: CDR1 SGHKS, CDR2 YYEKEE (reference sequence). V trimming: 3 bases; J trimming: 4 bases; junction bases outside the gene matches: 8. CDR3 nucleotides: TGTGCCAGCAGCTCGAGCGGGGGCCTGAGCACCGGGGAGCTGTTTTTT. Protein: CASSSSGGLSTGELFF.

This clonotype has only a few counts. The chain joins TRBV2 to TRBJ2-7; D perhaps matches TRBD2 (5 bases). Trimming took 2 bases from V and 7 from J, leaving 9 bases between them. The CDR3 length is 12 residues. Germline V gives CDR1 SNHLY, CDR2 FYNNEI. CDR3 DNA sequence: TGTGCCAGCAGTGAATCGGGGTGGGAGCAGTACTTC. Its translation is CASSESGWEQYF.

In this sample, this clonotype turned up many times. The CDR3 spells CSARDPAGTQYF. The CDR3 region has the DNA TGCAGTGCTAGAGATCCAGCCGGGACCCAGTACTTC. The rearrangement joins TRBV20-1 to TRBJ2-5; D unclear. The CDR3 has 12 amino acids. V lost 0 bases and J 7 bases, leaving 9 bases between the germline ends. The germline gives CDR1 DFQATT, CDR2 SNEGSKA (reference sequence).

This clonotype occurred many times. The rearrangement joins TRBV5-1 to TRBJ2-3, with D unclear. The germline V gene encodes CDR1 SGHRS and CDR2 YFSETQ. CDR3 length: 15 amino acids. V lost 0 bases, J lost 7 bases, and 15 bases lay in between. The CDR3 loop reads CASSLEPDSINTQYF. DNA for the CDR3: TGCGCCAGCAGCTTGGAGCCGGATTCGATAAATACGCAGTATTTT.